This TCR beta chain originates from a study of blood T cell repertoires in COVID-19. Looking at the study overall: Samples of COVID-19 (acute and convalescent) were obtained from the United States, Italy and Spain.

This CDR3 spans 13 amino acids. V was cut by 8 bases and J by 9 bases, with 15 bases left in between. Germline V gene lookup returns CDR1 SGHTS and CDR2 YDEGEE. Libraries were prepared by immunoSEQ multiplex PCR; TCRdb keeps only in-frame clonotypes and omits some of them. Of some 200,000 clones in the sample, more than 75% were seen once. Sequenced sample: peripheral blood. The receptor was derived from a man between 50 and 59 years old with acute or convalescent COVID-19. The rearrangement links TRBV5-8 to TRBJ1-6; D not resolved. CDR3 region: CASPPRGISPLHF. The CDR3, as DNA: TGTGCCAGTCCACCCCGAGGAATTTCACCCCTCCACTTT.